This passage covers 13 T cell receptor beta chains from one sample sequenced in a study of shared clonotypes between healthy human individuals. Sequenced by immunoSEQ multiplex PCR; TCRdb stores in-frame clones only, minus some. The table lists about 710,000 clones, approximately 77% of them singletons. The sequenced material came from memory CD4+ T cells sorted from blood. The subset denotes: CD45RA-negative fraction. The origin of the receptors is a woman in her 30s in good health.

This rearrangement joins TRBV5-4 to TRBJ2-7; no firm D call. The CDR3 runs to 13 residues. Germline assignment: CDR1 SGHNT and CDR2 YYREEE (reference sequence). V was shortened by 3 bases and J by 0 bases, with 7 bases between the two germline ends. The CDR3 bases are TGTGCCAGCAGCTCCTGGAGCTCCTACGAGCAGTACTTC. Amino acid sequence: CASSSWSSYEQYF.

This clone was observed a single time. The chain uses TRBV6-6 and TRBJ2-3; D is undetermined. The CDR3 covers 13 residues. V lost 6 bases to trimming and J lost 2 bases, with 9 bases between them. The germline gives CDR1 MNHNY, CDR2 SVGAGI (reference sequence). The CDR3 DNA follows: TGTGCCAGCAGACCGACCCACACAGATACGCAGTATTTT. Amino acid sequence: CASRPTHTDTQYF.

The chain combines TRBV5-4 with TRBJ2-5; 9 nucleotides match TRBD2. With V trimmed by 3 bases and J by 3 bases, 12 bases remained unmatched. Germline V CDR1 and CDR2: SGHNT, YYREEE (reference sequence). The CDR3 is 17 residues long. Here the CDR3 reads CASSSFSGRPIKETQYF. CDR3 in DNA: TGTGCCAGCAGCTCTTTCAGCGGGAGGCCTATAAAAGAGACCCAGTACTTC.

V gene TRBV2 combines with J gene TRBJ2-1; D may be TRBD2 (5 bases). The CDR3 runs 15 residues. Germline V gene sequence: CDR1 SNHLY, CDR2 FYNNEI. V was pared by 3 bases and J by 3 bases, with 12 bases between. In nucleotides, the CDR3 is TGTGCCAGCAGTGATTTAGGACTGGACTACAATGAGCAGTTCTTC. It yields the protein CASSDLGLDYNEQFF.

CDR3 nucleotide sequence: TGTGCCACCAGCAGAGATATCGGCGGGGGCTACGAGCAGTACTTC. Amino acid sequence: CATSRDIGGGYEQYF. J is TRBJ2-7 and V is TRBV15, with TRBD2 matching 7 bases. The ends lost 0 bases at V and 3 bases at J; junction bases unmatched: 5. The CDR3 sequence is 15 residues long. CDR1 is LNHNV and CDR2 is YYDKDF in the germline V gene (reference sequence).

This clone was seen more than once but under ten times. The sample holds other DNA sequences that translate to the same CDR3. V is TRBV5-1 and J is TRBJ2-7; TRBD2 matches at 12 bases. The J segment lost 2 bases and the V segment lost 4 bases, leaving 4 bases of the junction unmatched. The length of the CDR3 is 15 residues. Germline loops: CDR1 SGHRS, CDR2 YFSETQ. The CDR3 nucleotides are TGCGCCAGCAGCCTAGGACTAGCGGGGACCTACGAGCAGTACTTC. As protein: CASSLGLAGTYEQYF.

This chain uses TRBV11-2 with TRBJ1-1; maybe TRBD1 (6 bases). Germline loops: CDR1 SGHAT, CDR2 FQNNGV. The CDR3 contains 14 residues. V lost 4 bases and J lost 3, with 12 bases in between. CDR3 in amino acids: CASSSTTGYTEAFF. In nucleotides, the CDR3 is TGTGCCAGCAGCTCAACCACAGGGTACACTGAAGCTTTCTTT.

This clone has only one observation. The rearrangement uses TRBV11-2 and TRBJ2-7; D may be TRBD1 (5 bases). There are 17 residues in the CDR3. V lost 1 base and J 2 bases, leaving 18 bases between the germline ends. The germline V gene encodes CDR1 SGHAT and CDR2 FQNNGV. The CDR3 sequence is CASSLVFQGIRTYEQYF. The CDR3 DNA reads as TGTGCCAGCAGCTTAGTATTTCAGGGAATACGAACCTACGAGCAGTACTTC.

This clone was detected only once. This chain uses TRBV11-2 with TRBJ2-1; no clear D gene. V was shortened by 2 bases and J by 7 bases, with 15 bases between the two germline ends. The V gene's germline CDR1 is SGHAT and CDR2 FQNNGV. The CDR3 is made up of 15 amino acids. CDR3 residues: CASSLYGNPLNEQFF. DNA of the CDR3: TGTGCCAGCAGCTTATACGGCAACCCTTTGAATGAGCAGTTCTTC. Looking up the rest from reference TRBV11-2 and TRBJ2-1 gives the full variable domain: EAGVAQSPRYKIIEKRQSVAFWCNPISGHATLYWYQQILGQGPKLLIQFQNNGVVDDSQLPKDRFSAERLKGVDSTLKIQPAKLEDSAVYLCASSLYGNPLNEQFFGPGTRLTVL.

The chain recombines TRBV28 with TRBJ1-5, with 8 bases identical to TRBD1. The V gene end was trimmed by 4 bases and the J gene end by 0 bases; junction bases not matched to a gene: 5. Germline V gene data show CDR1 as MDHEN and CDR2 as SYDVKM. This CDR3 is built from 16 residues. CDR3 amino acids: CASSYPTGDSNQPQHF. Here the CDR3 DNA reads TGTGCCAGCAGTTACCCGACAGGGGATAGCAATCAGCCCCAGCATTTT.

This clone has a single count. The rearrangement links TRBV27 to TRBJ2-7, with D tentatively TRBD1 or TRBD2 (5 bases each). CDR3 length: 16 residues. The germline V and J ends were trimmed by 5 bases and 1 base, with 18 bases remaining between them. Per the germline V gene, CDR1 is MNHEY and CDR2 is SMNVEV (reference sequence). CDR3 protein: CASSPRPVGVSYEQYF. The DNA for the CDR3 is TGTGCCAGCAGTCCCCGTCCGGTGGGGGTATCCTACGAGCAGTACTTC.

This chain joins TRBV11-2 and TRBJ1-2, with 8 bases matching TRBD1. In germline, CDR1 is SGHAT, CDR2 FQNNGV. V was pared by 0 bases and J by 4 bases, with 7 bases of the junction left unmatched. This CDR3 is 16 amino acids long. The CDR3 DNA reads TGTGCCAGCAGCTTAGAACCTCGGGACAGGTTCTATGGCTACACCTTC. As protein: CASSLEPRDRFYGYTF.

The gene calls are TRBV28 and TRBJ2-7, with 10 bases identical to TRBD2. The length of the CDR3 is 16 residues. The V gene's germline CDR1 is MDHEN and CDR2 SYDVKM. J was trimmed by 1 base and V by 2 bases; bases with no gene match: 5. DNA of the CDR3: TGTGCCAGCAGTTTACCTAGCGGGAGAGGGTCCTACGAGCAGTACTTC. It translates to CASSLPSGRGSYEQYF.